This TCR beta chain was profiled in a study of blood T cell repertoires in COVID-19. There are a few counts of this clone. The CDR3 runs to 15 residues. V shed 6 bases and J 1 base; nucleotides not matched to a gene: 5. Per the germline V gene, CDR1 is ENHRY and CDR2 is SYGVKD. The method was immunoSEQ multiplex PCR; TCRdb's version includes in-frame clones alone and lacks a portion of them. The table lists around 220,000 clones, roughly nine tenths of them singletons. Researchers sorted participants into cohorts using their self-reported clinical history. The chain is built from TRBV10-3 and TRBJ2-3, with 9 positions matching TRBD2. Sequenced material: PBMCs or T cells enriched from blood (not recorded which). The receptor's source is a woman aged 30 to 39 with acute COVID-19. This CDR3 reads CAISLAGEGTDTQYF. The DNA of the CDR3 is TGTGCCATCAGCTTAGCGGGAGAGGGCACAGATACGCAGTATTTT.